These 17 T cell receptor beta chains were all obtained from the same sample, sequenced in a study of CXCR3-negative and CXCR3-positive naive CD8 T cells. The TRB cDNA libraries were prepared by 5' RACE with UMI labels. After re-calling the 5' RACE reads, TCRdb lists one entry per CDR3 protein, DNA absent. This repertoire includes about 6,700 distinct CDR3 sequences. The sequenced sample was naive CXCR3- CD8+ T cells from blood. Subset indicated: CD45RO-CCR7+CD27+CD95- naive CD8+ T cells lacking CXCR3 (TNR3-). The receptors originated from a human donor in good health. Some clones in this sample may be carry-over from other donors' samples.

The genes are TRBV29-1 and TRBJ2-1; absent DNA, TCRdb's TRBD1 call cannot be checked. The germline gives CDR1 SQVTM, CDR2 ANQGSEA. The CDR3 runs to 15 residues. The CDR3 loop is CSVEGGQYSYNEQFF.

According to its frequency, this clonotype is medium-sized. The rearrangement joins TRBV7-2 to TRBJ2-7. Germline V gene lookup returns CDR1 SGHTA and CDR2 FQGNSA. The CDR3 consists of 14 residues. The CDR3 reads CASSLVGRSYEQYF.

The rearrangement links TRBV7-8 to TRBJ2-7. The CDR3 is 12 amino acids. Germline V gene lookup returns CDR1 SGHVS and CDR2 FQNEAQ. CDR3 residues: CASSAIFYEQYF.

This sequence joins TRBV27 and TRBJ2-1. This CDR3 comprises 12 residues. Germline lookup yields CDR1 MNHEY and CDR2 SMNVEV (reference sequence). The CDR3 region is CASSLSGIEQFF.

The rearrangement joins TRBV29-1 to TRBJ2-1. The CDR3 length is 15 residues. Germline V gives CDR1 SQVTM, CDR2 ANQGSEA. CDR3 sequence reads: CSVESRTTIYNEQFF.

V usage is TRBV5-1 and J usage is TRBJ2-1; the TRBD2 assignment by TCRdb is unverifiable without DNA. The CDR3 consists of 18 residues. Germline CDR1 and CDR2: SGHRS and YFSETQ. The CDR3 is CASSLIGLAGVNYNEQFF.

The chain joins TRBV12-3 or TRBV12-4 to TRBJ1-2. The CDR3 spans 11 residues. CDR3 loop: CASSFGRGYTF.

This clonotype is classed as medium-sized by frequency. The V gene is TRBV9, the J gene TRBJ2-7; TCRdb outputs TRBD1, but without DNA this stays unchecked. Per the germline V gene, CDR1 is SGDLS and CDR2 is YYNGEE. This CDR3 contains 14 residues. The CDR3 here is CASSLAGAGAPQYF.

The rearrangement links TRBV21-1 to TRBJ2-7; TCRdb proposes TRBD2, but this gene call is untestable without DNA. TRBV21-1 is assigned pseudogene status. The CDR3 is 12 amino acids. The CDR3: CASKHGGYEQYF.

The chain recombines TRBV30 with TRBJ2-3; TCRdb gives TRBD1 as the D gene, but with no DNA this cannot be confirmed. Germline CDR1 and CDR2: GTSNPN and SVGIG (reference sequence). This CDR3 contains 12 residues. The chain's CDR3 is CAWRLGADTQYF.

Measured by frequency, this clonotype is medium-sized (0.01 to 0.1%). This chain joins TRBV27 and TRBJ1-1. From germline, CDR1 is MNHEY and CDR2 SMNVEV (reference sequence). The CDR3 is made up of 13 amino acids. CDR3 sequence: CASSLIGGTEAFF.

The genes are TRBV6-6 and TRBJ2-7; the TCRdb D gene call, TRBD2, has no DNA to confirm it. This CDR3 region has 17 residues. Germline lookup yields CDR1 MNHNY and CDR2 SVGAGI (reference sequence). CDR3 sequence: CASILHGVAGGIYEQYF.

This rearrangement joins TRBV29-1 to TRBJ2-7; the D call of TRBD1 rests on TCRdb alone, since no DNA is present to check it. Germline-derived CDR1 and CDR2 are SQVTM and ANQGSEA. The CDR3 has 13 amino acids. The CDR3 is CSVGGIVIYEQYF.

V gene TRBV7-2 combines with J gene TRBJ2-7; as DNA is missing, the TRBD1 call by TCRdb cannot be tested. The germline CDR1 and CDR2 sequences are SGHTA and FQGNSA. The CDR3 length is 15 residues. CDR3 sequence: CASSFSRDPAYEQYF.

Its frequency marks this clonotype as medium-sized. The chain joins TRBV28 to TRBJ2-1; with no DNA, the TCRdb D assignment of TRBD2 cannot be verified. Germline-derived CDR1 and CDR2 are MDHEN and SYDVKM. The CDR3 is 18 residues long. This CDR3 reads CASSLWSGADSSYNEQFF.

This clonotype is medium-sized (0.01 to 0.1%) by frequency. The chain recombines TRBV6-2 or TRBV6-3 with TRBJ2-1. Germline CDR1 MNHEY, CDR2 SVGEGT. The CDR3 covers 15 residues. CDR3: CASSYGGSSYNEQFF.

This clonotype is called medium-sized based on its frequency. V and J are TRBV5-1 and TRBJ2-7; TCRdb reports TRBD2, a call that lacks DNA to check it against. CDR3 length: 16 amino acids. In germline, CDR1 is SGHRS, CDR2 YFSETQ. This chain's CDR3 is CASSLEGSGSFNEQYF.